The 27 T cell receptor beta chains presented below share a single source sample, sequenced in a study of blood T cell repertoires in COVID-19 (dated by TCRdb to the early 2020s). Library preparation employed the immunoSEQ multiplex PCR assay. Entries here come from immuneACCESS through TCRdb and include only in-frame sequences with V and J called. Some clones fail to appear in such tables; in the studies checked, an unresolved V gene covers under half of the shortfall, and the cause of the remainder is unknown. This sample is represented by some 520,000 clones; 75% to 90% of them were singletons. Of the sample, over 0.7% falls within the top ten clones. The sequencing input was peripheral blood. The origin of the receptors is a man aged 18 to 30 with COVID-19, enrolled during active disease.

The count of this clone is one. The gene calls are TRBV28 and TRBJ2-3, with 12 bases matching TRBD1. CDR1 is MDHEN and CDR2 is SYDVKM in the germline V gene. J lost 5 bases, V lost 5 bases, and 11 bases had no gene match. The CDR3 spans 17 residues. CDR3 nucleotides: TGTGCCAGCAGTAAGATGACCGGGACAGGGGGCAGAGATACGCAGTATTTT. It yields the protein CASSKMTGTGGRDTQYF.

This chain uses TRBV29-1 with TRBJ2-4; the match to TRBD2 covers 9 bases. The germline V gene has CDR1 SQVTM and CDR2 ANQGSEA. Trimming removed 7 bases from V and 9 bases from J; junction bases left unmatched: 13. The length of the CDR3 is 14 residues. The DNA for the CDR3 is TGCAGCGAGACGCCCGGGCTAGCGGGGACCATTCAGTACTTC. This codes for CSETPGLAGTIQYF.

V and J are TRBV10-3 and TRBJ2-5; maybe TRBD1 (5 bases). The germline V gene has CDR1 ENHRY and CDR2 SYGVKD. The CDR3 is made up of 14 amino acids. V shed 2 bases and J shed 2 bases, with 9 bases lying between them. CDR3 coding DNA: TGTGCCATCAGTGAGGTGGGGCAGCAAGAGACCCAGTACTTC. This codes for CAISEVGQQETQYF.

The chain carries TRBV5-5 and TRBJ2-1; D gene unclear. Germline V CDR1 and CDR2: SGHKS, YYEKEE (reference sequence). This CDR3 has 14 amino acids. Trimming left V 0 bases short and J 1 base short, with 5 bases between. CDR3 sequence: CASSLDYSYNEQFF. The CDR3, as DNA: TGTGCCAGCAGCTTGGATTATTCCTACAATGAGCAGTTCTTC. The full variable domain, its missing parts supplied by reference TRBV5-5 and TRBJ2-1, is DAGVTQSPTHLIKTRGQQVTLRCSPISGHKSVSWYQQVLGQGPQFIFQYYEKEERGRGNFPDRFSARQFPNYSSELNVNALLLGDSALYLCASSLDYSYNEQFFGPGTRLTVL.

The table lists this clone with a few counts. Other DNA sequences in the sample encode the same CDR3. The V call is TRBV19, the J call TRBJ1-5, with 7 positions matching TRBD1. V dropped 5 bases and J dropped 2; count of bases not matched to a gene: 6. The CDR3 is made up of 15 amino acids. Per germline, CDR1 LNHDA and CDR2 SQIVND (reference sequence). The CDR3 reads CASSPRQGGNQPQHF. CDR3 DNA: TGTGCCAGTAGTCCGAGACAGGGTGGCAATCAGCCCCAGCATTTT.

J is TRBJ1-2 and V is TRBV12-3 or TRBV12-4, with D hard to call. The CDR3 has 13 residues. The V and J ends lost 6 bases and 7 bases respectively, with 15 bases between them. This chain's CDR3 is CASSRPDTAGYTF. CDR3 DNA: TGTGCCAGCAGCCGACCCGACACAGCTGGCTACACCTTC.

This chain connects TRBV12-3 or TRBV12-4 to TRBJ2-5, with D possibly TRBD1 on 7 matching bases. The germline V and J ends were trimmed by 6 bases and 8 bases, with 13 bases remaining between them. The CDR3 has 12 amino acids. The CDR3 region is CASSGGQITQYF. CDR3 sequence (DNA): TGTGCCAGCAGCGGGGGACAGATAACCCAGTACTTC.

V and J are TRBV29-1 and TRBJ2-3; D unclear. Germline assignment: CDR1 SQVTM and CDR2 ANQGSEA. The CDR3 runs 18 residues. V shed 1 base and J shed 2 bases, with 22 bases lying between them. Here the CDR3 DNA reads TGCAGCGTTGAAGGAGGATTTCGTTCCACCAGTTCCACAGATACGCAGTATTTT. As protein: CSVEGGFRSTSSTDTQYF.

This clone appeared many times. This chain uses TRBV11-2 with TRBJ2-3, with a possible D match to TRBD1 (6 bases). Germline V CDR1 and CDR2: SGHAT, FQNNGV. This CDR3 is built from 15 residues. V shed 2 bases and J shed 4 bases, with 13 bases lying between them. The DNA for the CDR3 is TGTGCCAGCAGCTTAATACAGGGTCCCCCAGATACGCAGTATTTT. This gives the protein CASSLIQGPPDTQYF.

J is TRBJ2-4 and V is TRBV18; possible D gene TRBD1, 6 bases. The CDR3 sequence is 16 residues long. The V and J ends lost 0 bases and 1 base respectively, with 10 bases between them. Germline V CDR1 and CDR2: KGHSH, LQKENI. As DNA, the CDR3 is TGTGCCAGCTCACCACCGAACAGGGATGCCAAAAACATTCAGTACTTC. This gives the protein CASSPPNRDAKNIQYF.

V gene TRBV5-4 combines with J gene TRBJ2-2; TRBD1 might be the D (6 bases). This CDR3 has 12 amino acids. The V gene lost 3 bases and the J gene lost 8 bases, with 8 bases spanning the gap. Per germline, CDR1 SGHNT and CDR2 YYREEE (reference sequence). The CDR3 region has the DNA TGTGCCAGCAGCTCCGGACAGGGGGAGCTGTTTTTT. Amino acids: CASSSGQGELFF. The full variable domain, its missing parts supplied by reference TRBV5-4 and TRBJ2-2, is ETGVTQSPTHLIKTRGQQVTLRCSSQSGHNTVSWYQQALGQGPQFIFQYYREEENGRGNFPPRFSGLQFPNYSSELNVNALELDDSALYLCASSSGQGELFFGEGSRLTVL.

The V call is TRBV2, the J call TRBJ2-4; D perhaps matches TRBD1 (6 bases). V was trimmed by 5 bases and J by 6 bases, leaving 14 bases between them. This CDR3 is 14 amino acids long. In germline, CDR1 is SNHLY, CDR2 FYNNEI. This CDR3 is CASSLQGDGNIQYF. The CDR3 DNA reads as TGTGCCAGCAGTTTACAGGGAGACGGAAACATTCAGTACTTC.

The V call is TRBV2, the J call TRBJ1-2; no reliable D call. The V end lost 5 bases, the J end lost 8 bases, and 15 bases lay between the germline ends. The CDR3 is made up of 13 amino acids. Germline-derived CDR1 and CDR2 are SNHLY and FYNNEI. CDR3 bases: TGTGCCAGCAGTCCCACCGGGGTAGGAGGCTACACCTTC. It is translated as CASSPTGVGGYTF.

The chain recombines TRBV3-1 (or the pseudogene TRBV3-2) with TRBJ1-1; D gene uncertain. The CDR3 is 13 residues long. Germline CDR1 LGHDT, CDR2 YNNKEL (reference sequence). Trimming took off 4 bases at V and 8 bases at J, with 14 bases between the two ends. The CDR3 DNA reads TGTGCCAGCAGCCGGCCGGGGAATAGGGAAGCTTTCTTT. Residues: CASSRPGNREAFF.

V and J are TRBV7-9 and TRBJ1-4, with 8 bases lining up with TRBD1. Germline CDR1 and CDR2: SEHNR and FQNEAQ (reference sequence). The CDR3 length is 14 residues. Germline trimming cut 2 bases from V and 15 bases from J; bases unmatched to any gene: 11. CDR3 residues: CASSLIGQGAFVFF. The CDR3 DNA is TGTGCCAGCAGCTTAATCGGACAGGGTGCGTTCGTGTTTTTT.

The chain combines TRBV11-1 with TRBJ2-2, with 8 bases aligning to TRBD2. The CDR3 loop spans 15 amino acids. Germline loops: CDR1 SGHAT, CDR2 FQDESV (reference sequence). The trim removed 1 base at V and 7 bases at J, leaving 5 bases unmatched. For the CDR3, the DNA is TGTGCCAGCAGCTTAGGTCGGGGGGGTCTCGGGGAGCTGTTTTTT. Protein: CASSLGRGGLGELFF.

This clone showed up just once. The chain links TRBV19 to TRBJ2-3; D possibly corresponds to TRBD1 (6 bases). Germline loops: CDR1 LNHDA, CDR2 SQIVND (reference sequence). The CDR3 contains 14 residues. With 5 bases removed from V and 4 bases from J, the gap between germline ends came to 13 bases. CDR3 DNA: TGTGCCAGTAGTGTGCAGGGGCAGGCAGATACGCAGTATTTT. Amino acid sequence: CASSVQGQADTQYF.

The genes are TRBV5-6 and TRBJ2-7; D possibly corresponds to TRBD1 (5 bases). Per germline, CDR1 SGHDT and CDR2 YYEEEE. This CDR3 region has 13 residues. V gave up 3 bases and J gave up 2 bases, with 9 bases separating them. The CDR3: CASSSDSAYEQYF. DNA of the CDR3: TGTGCCAGCAGCTCAGACAGCGCCTACGAGCAGTACTTC.

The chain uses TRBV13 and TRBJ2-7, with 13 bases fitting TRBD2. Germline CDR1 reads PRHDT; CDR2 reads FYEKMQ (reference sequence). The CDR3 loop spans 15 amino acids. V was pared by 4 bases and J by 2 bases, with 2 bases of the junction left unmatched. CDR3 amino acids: CASSWGTSGTYEQYF. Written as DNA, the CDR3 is TGTGCCAGCAGCTGGGGGACTAGCGGGACCTACGAGCAGTACTTC.

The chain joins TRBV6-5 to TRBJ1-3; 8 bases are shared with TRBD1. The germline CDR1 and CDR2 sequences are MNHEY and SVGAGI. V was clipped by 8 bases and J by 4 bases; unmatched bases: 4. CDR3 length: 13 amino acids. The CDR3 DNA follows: TGTGCCAGCCGAAGGGACAGGGGAAACACCATATATTTT. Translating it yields CASRRDRGNTIYF.

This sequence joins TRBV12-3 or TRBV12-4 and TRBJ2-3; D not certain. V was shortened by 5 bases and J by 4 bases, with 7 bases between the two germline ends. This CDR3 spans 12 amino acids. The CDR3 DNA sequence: TGTGCCAGCAGTCAGACTGCAGATACGCAGTATTTT. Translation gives CASSQTADTQYF.

As DNA, the CDR3 is TGTGCCAGCAGCCATAGGACAGGGGGCTCCCCCACTGAAGCTTTCTTT. It is translated as CASSHRTGGSPTEAFF. This chain links TRBV3-1 (or the pseudogene TRBV3-2) with TRBJ1-1; 11 bases are shared with TRBD1. Trimming cost V 3 bases and J 4 bases; bases outside gene matches: 7. The CDR3 runs 16 residues. CDR1 LGHDT and CDR2 YNNKEL come from the germline V gene (reference sequence).

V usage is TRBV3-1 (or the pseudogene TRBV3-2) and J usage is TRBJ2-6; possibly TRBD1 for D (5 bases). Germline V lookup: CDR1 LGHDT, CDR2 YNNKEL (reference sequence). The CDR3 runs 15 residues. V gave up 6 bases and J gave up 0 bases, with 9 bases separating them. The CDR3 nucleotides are TGTGCCAGCAGGCCTGACAGCTCTGGGGCCAACGTCCTGACTTTC. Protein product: CASRPDSSGANVLTF.

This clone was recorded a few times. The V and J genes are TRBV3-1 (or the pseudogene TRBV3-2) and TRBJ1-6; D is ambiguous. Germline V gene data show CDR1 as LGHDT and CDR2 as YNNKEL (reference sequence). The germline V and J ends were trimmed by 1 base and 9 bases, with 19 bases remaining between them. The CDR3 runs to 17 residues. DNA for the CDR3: TGTGCCAGCAGCCAAGTACACCAACTATCCGAGGGTTCACCCCTCCACTTT. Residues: CASSQVHQLSEGSPLHF.

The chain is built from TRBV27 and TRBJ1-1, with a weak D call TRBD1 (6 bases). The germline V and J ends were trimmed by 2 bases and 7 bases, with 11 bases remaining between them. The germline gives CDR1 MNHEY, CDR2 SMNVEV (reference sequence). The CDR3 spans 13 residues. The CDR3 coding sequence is TGTGCCAGCAGTTTAGCGGGGGCGGGTGAAGCTTTCTTT. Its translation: CASSLAGAGEAFF.

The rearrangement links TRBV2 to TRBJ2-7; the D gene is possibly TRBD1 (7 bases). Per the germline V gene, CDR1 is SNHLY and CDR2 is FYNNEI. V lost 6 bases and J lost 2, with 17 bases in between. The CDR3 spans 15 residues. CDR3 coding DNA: TGTGCCAGCAGCGCACGGGGGACAGCAACCTACGAGCAGTACTTC. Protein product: CASSARGTATYEQYF.

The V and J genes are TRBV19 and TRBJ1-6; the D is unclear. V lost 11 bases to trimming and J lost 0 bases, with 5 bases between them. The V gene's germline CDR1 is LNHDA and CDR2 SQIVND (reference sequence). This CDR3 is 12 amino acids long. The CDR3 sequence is CASGSYNSPLHF. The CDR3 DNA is TGTGCCTCAGGCTCCTATAATTCACCCCTCCACTTT.